This T cell receptor (beta chain) was identified in a study of siplizumab effects on memory and regulatory T cells. About 10^5 TCR templates were assayed per sample. Profiled with immunoSEQ multiplex PCR; TCRdb holds only in-frame clones, not every one. This table holds 70,000 or so clones, 91% found once. The CDR3 covers 15 residues. The trim removed 7 bases at V and 8 bases at J, leaving 13 bases unmatched. From germline, CDR1 is LNHDA and CDR2 SQIVND (reference sequence). This clonotype was obtained from a human donor in good health. The chain links TRBV19 to TRBJ1-2; 10 bases line up with TRBD1. The sample comprised CD8+ T cells sorted from blood. The DNA of the CDR3 is TGTGCCAGTAATCCATTGACAGGGGGCGCAAAAGGCTACACCTTC. Its protein product is CASNPLTGGAKGYTF.